Each of the 30 T cell receptor beta chains below was sequenced from the same sample in a study of blood T cell repertoires in COVID-19 (dated by TCRdb to about 2020). Libraries were built with the immunoSEQ multiplex PCR assay. Imported from immuneACCESS, the table was reduced by TCRdb to in-frame sequences with V and J called. These copies leave out some clones; in studies compared against another copy, an unresolved V gene accounts for under half, and the cause of the remainder is not known. This sample holds roughly 260,000 clones; 85% to 90% were observed only once. Around 11% of the sample goes to the ten largest clones. The specimen was peripheral blood. The origin of the receptors is a woman in her 30s with COVID-19, enrolled during active disease.

This chain connects TRBV27 to TRBJ1-1; 7 bases are shared with TRBD1. Germline lookup yields CDR1 MNHEY and CDR2 SMNVEV (reference sequence). This CDR3 contains 14 residues. V was pared by 7 bases and J by 3 bases, with 8 bases of the junction left unmatched. The CDR3 protein is CASNRHRGDTEAFF. Written as DNA, the CDR3 is TGTGCCAGCAACAGACACAGGGGTGACACTGAAGCTTTCTTT.

This clone was seen once. The chain has TRBV3-1 (or the pseudogene TRBV3-2) and TRBJ2-1, with a weak D call TRBD1 (5 bases). This CDR3 is 14 amino acids long. V lost 0 bases, J lost 8 bases, and 11 bases lay in between. Germline V gene lookup returns CDR1 LGHDT and CDR2 YNNKEL (reference sequence). The CDR3 DNA sequence: TGTGCCAGCAGCCAAGAAGGCGTCAGGGATGAGCAGTTCTTC. Translated, it gives CASSQEGVRDEQFF.

V and J are TRBV5-1 and TRBJ1-1; D perhaps matches TRBD1 (5 bases). The CDR3 loop spans 13 amino acids. Germline-derived CDR1 and CDR2 are SGHRS and YFSETQ. V lost 2 bases and J lost 2, with 7 bases in between. This CDR3 reads CASSLDSNTEAFF. The DNA of the CDR3 is TGCGCCAGCAGCTTAGACAGCAACACTGAAGCTTTCTTT.

The genes are TRBV30 and TRBJ1-2, with D perhaps TRBD1 (6 bases). V shed 2 bases and J shed 2 bases, with 15 bases lying between them. From germline, CDR1 is GTSNPN and CDR2 SVGIG (reference sequence). The CDR3 loop spans 15 amino acids. CDR3 region: CAWSYGGARNYGYTF. In nucleotides, the CDR3 is TGTGCCTGGAGTTATGGGGGGGCCAGAAACTATGGCTACACCTTC.

With regard to this clone: Within the sample, other DNA sequences also encode this same CDR3. The chain links TRBV5-4 to TRBJ2-2; unclear D gene. Trimming stripped 2 bases from V and 4 bases from J, with 6 bases between. Germline loops: CDR1 SGHNT, CDR2 YYREEE (reference sequence). CDR3 length: 13 amino acids. The CDR3 loop reads CASSFTSTGELFF. The CDR3 nucleotides are TGTGCCAGCAGCTTTACTTCCACCGGGGAGCTGTTTTTT.

This clone was seen only once. This sequence joins TRBV18 and TRBJ2-1; TRBD2 aligns across 9 bases. CDR1 is KGHSH, CDR2 LQKENI, per germline. The trim removed 8 bases at V and 4 bases at J, leaving 9 bases unmatched. The CDR3 has 15 residues. CDR3 nucleotide sequence: TGTGCCAGCCTCCCCGCAGCGGGAGGTTACAATGAGCAGTTCTTC. Translation gives CASLPAAGGYNEQFF.

The chain carries TRBV5-1 and TRBJ1-1; the D is unclear. The CDR3 consists of 16 residues. Trimming took off 0 bases at V and 0 bases at J, with 12 bases between the two ends. Germline lookup yields CDR1 SGHRS and CDR2 YFSETQ. The CDR3 loop reads CASSLDVRVVNTEAFF. DNA of the CDR3: TGCGCCAGCAGCTTGGACGTTCGGGTGGTGAACACTGAAGCTTTCTTT.

V is TRBV2 and J is TRBJ2-3; 7 nucleotides align to TRBD1. CDR1 is SNHLY, CDR2 FYNNEI, per germline. The V and J ends lost 3 bases and 0 bases, in that order; junction bases with no gene match: 3. The CDR3 is 15 amino acids. The CDR3 sequence is CASSEGQYSTDTQYF. The CDR3 DNA is TGTGCCAGCAGTGAGGGACAGTATAGCACAGATACGCAGTATTTT. Looking up the rest from reference TRBV2 and TRBJ2-3 gives the full variable domain: EPEVTQTPSHQVTQMGQEVILRCVPISNHLYFYWYRQILGQKVEFLVSFYNNEISEKSEIFDDQFSVERPDGSNFTLKIRSTKLEDSAMYFCASSEGQYSTDTQYFGPGTRLTVL.

The chain combines TRBV19 with TRBJ1-2; D unresolved. Trimming removed 4 bases from V and 1 base from J, with 13 bases in between. CDR1 and CDR2 (germline): LNHDA, SQIVND (reference sequence). The CDR3 has 15 amino acids. In DNA, the CDR3 is TGTGCCAGTAGTACCTTGTCGGGTTATAACTATGGCTACACCTTC. This translates into CASSTLSGYNYGYTF.

The genes are TRBV5-1 and TRBJ1-2; D might be TRBD1 (5 bases). This CDR3 spans 16 amino acids. Trimming stripped 4 bases from V and 1 base from J, with 17 bases between. Germline loops: CDR1 SGHRS, CDR2 YFSETQ. The CDR3 DNA sequence: TGCGCCAGCAGCCCTCAGGTGGGGACTATTAACTATGGCTACACCTTC. Translating it yields CASSPQVGTINYGYTF. Full variable domain (missing parts from reference TRBV5-1 and TRBJ1-2): KAGVTQTPRYLIKTRGQQVTLSCSPISGHRSVSWYQQTPGQGLQFLFEYFSETQRNKGNFPGRFSGRQFSNSRSEMNVSTLELGDSALYLCASSPQVGTINYGYTFGSGTRLTVV.

The rearrangement uses TRBV4-3 and TRBJ2-3, with TRBD2 identical over 7 bases. The CDR3 consists of 16 residues. Per germline, CDR1 LGHNA and CDR2 YSLEER. Trimming removed 0 bases from V and 4 bases from J; junction bases left unmatched: 7. The CDR3 spells CASSQEPGLGADTQYF. CDR3 coding DNA: TGCGCCAGCAGCCAAGAGCCCGGACTAGGGGCAGATACGCAGTATTTT.

The rearrangement joins TRBV2 to TRBJ2-1; possible D gene TRBD2, 5 bases. Germline lookup yields CDR1 SNHLY and CDR2 FYNNEI. The CDR3 is 13 amino acids. The V end was cut by 7 bases, the J end by 9 bases, with 16 bases between. The CDR3 DNA reads as TGTGCCAGCAAGGGAGCGGAGCAGGTTGAGCAGTTCTTC. Encoded protein: CASKGAEQVEQFF. The full variable domain, its missing parts supplied by reference TRBV2 and TRBJ2-1, is EPEVTQTPSHQVTQMGQEVILRCVPISNHLYFYWYRQILGQKVEFLVSFYNNEISEKSEIFDDQFSVERPDGSNFTLKIRSTKLEDSAMYFCASKGAEQVEQFFGPGTRLTVL.

This clone was observed once. The genes are TRBV28 and TRBJ2-1; D not resolved. Germline V gene data show CDR1 as MDHEN and CDR2 as SYDVKM. Trimming stripped 2 bases from V and 6 bases from J, with 5 bases between. The CDR3 sequence is 12 residues long. The CDR3 loop is CASSLVSNEQFF. The DNA for the CDR3 is TGTGCCAGCAGTTTAGTTAGCAATGAGCAGTTCTTC.

The chain has TRBV2 and TRBJ1-2; TRBD1 might be the D (5 bases). The CDR3 is 16 amino acids. V was trimmed by 7 bases and J by 0 bases, leaving 18 bases between them. Germline-derived CDR1 and CDR2 are SNHLY and FYNNEI. CDR3 region: CASKGARGVTNYGYTF. CDR3 nucleotide sequence: TGTGCCAGCAAAGGGGCGCGAGGAGTTACTAACTATGGCTACACCTTC.

The chain recombines TRBV6-5 with TRBJ2-7; 7 positions match TRBD2. This CDR3 has 13 residues. The V segment lost 5 bases and the J segment 0 bases; nucleotides outside the gene matches: 1. CDR1 is MNHEY, CDR2 SVGAGI, per germline. CDR3 amino acids: CASSSGASYEQYF. Written as DNA, the CDR3 is TGTGCCAGCAGTAGCGGGGCCTCCTACGAGCAGTACTTC.

The chain uses TRBV20-1 and TRBJ1-5; D is perhaps TRBD1 (5 bases). The CDR3 covers 15 residues. The germline CDR1 and CDR2 sequences are DFQATT and SNEGSKA (reference sequence). V gave up 3 bases and J gave up 0 bases, with 12 bases separating them. The chain's CDR3 is CSASPQGISNQPQHF. CDR3 nucleotides: TGCAGTGCTAGTCCCCAGGGAATTAGCAATCAGCCCCAGCATTTT.

The V gene is TRBV6-5, the J gene TRBJ2-2; D possibly corresponds to TRBD2 (5 bases). Looked up from germline, CDR1 is MNHEY and CDR2 is SVGAGI. CDR3 size: 14 residues. The V and J ends lost 6 bases and 5 bases respectively, with 13 bases between them. CDR3 DNA sequence: TGTGCCAGCAGACGAACTAGGTTAACCGGGGAGCTGTTTTTT. This translates into CASRRTRLTGELFF.

This chain uses TRBV5-1 with TRBJ2-7, with a weak D call TRBD1 (6 bases). Looked up from germline, CDR1 is SGHRS and CDR2 is YFSETQ. V was trimmed by 4 bases and J by 3 bases, leaving 11 bases between them. CDR3 size: 13 residues. The CDR3 DNA is TGCGCCAGCAGCCCGACACAGGGCTACGAGCAGTACTTC. It encodes CASSPTQGYEQYF.

The J gene is TRBJ2-2, the V gene TRBV15; 7 nucleotides align to TRBD1. Germline CDR1 LNHNV, CDR2 YYDKDF (reference sequence). With 2 bases clipped from V and 1 base from J, the junction kept 7 bases outside the gene matches. The CDR3 runs to 17 residues. CDR3 coding DNA: TGTGCCACCAGCAGATTATCGCAGGGGGTGAACACCGGGGAGCTGTTTTTT. This sequence encodes CATSRLSQGVNTGELFF.

The J gene is TRBJ2-1, the V gene TRBV15, with D perhaps TRBD1 (6 bases). The CDR3 runs 15 residues. Trimming shortened V by 3 bases and J by 2 bases, and 11 bases separated the two germline ends. CDR1 is LNHNV and CDR2 is YYDKDF in the germline V gene (reference sequence). The CDR3 loop is CATSRGRDTYNEQFF. DNA for the CDR3: TGTGCCACCAGCAGGGGCAGGGACACCTACAATGAGCAGTTCTTC.

This clone has a single count. This sequence joins TRBV5-1 and TRBJ1-1; D not resolved. The CDR3 spans 14 residues. Germline-derived CDR1 and CDR2 are SGHRS and YFSETQ. Trimming removed 7 bases at V and 0 bases at J, with 13 bases between. CDR3 amino acids: CASFEGTMNTEAFF. CDR3 in DNA: TGCGCCAGCTTCGAGGGCACAATGAACACTGAAGCTTTCTTT.

In nucleotides, the CDR3 is TGTGCCAGTAGCGGGGAAAGAGACACCGGGGAGCTGTTTTTT. It encodes CASSGERDTGELFF. This chain uses TRBV19 with TRBJ2-2; tentatively, D is TRBD2 (5 bases). Trimming left V 6 bases short and J 3 bases short, with 11 bases between. The CDR3 consists of 14 residues. CDR1 LNHDA and CDR2 SQIVND come from the germline V gene (reference sequence). Combining the CDR3 with reference TRBV19 and TRBJ2-2 gives the whole variable domain DGGITQSPKYLFRKEGQNVTLSCEQNLNHDAMYWYRQDPGQGLRLIYYSQIVNDFQKGDIAEGYSVSREKKESFPLTVTSAQKNPTAFYLCASSGERDTGELFFGEGSRLTVL.

The chain links TRBV5-1 to TRBJ1-3; no reliable D call. There are 14 residues in the CDR3. V was shortened by 6 bases and J by 4 bases, with 14 bases between the two germline ends. Germline V gene data show CDR1 as SGHRS and CDR2 as YFSETQ. CDR3 amino acids: CASTPTPEGNTIYF. The CDR3 DNA sequence: TGCGCCAGCACACCAACACCCGAAGGAAACACCATATATTTT.

This chain joins TRBV9 and TRBJ1-4; D not certain. The V and J ends lost 4 bases and 4 bases respectively, with 14 bases between them. The CDR3 covers 15 residues. Germline CDR1 SGDLS, CDR2 YYNGEE. The CDR3 nucleotides read TGTGCCAGCAGCTCAAGAGGGTCCGTTAATGAAAAACTGTTTTTT. Translated: CASSSRGSVNEKLFF.

The chain employs TRBV11-2 and TRBJ2-7; 8 nucleotides agree with TRBD1. CDR3 length: 15 amino acids. V lost 3 bases and J lost 2; bases outside the gene matches: 6. Per germline, CDR1 SGHAT and CDR2 FQNNGV. The CDR3 DNA is TGTGCCAGCAGCTTGCGCGGACAGGGCACCTACGAGCAGTACTTC. Translation gives CASSLRGQGTYEQYF.

V and J are TRBV7-6 and TRBJ2-2; D remains unclear. Germline values: CDR1 SGHVS, CDR2 FNYEAQ. Trimming left V 6 bases short and J 5 bases short, with 4 bases between. The CDR3 spans 11 residues. The CDR3 protein is CASSHTGELFF. The CDR3 nucleotides are TGTGCCAGCAGTCATACCGGGGAGCTGTTTTTT.

The rearrangement joins TRBV11-2 to TRBJ1-1; 7 bases match TRBD1. The CDR3 is made up of 13 amino acids. V shed 5 bases, J shed 5 bases, and the junction held 5 bases outside the gene matches. Germline V gives CDR1 SGHAT, CDR2 FQNNGV. CDR3 nucleotides: TGTGCCAGCAGCCAACAGGGGACGACTGAAGCTTTCTTT. Translated, it gives CASSQQGTTEAFF.

With respect to this clone: Other DNA sequences in the same sample also yield this CDR3. The chain links TRBV4-1 to TRBJ2-1; no definite D call. The CDR3 contains 13 residues. Germline V CDR1 and CDR2: MGHRA, YSYEKL. Trimming pared 0 bases from V and 7 bases from J, leaving 7 bases between. CDR3 sequence (DNA): TGCGCCAGCAGCCAAGATCCCGGTAATGAGCAGTTCTTC. Translating gives CASSQDPGNEQFF.

The rearrangement links TRBV6-4 to TRBJ2-2, with D possibly matching TRBD2 (5 bases). Trimming pared 5 bases from V and 0 bases from J, leaving 10 bases between. Germline lookup yields CDR1 MRHNA and CDR2 SNTAGT. The CDR3 sequence is 15 residues long. The CDR3 DNA follows: TGTGCCAGCAGTATGAGCGGCGCGAACACCGGGGAGCTGTTTTTT. Protein product: CASSMSGANTGELFF.

There are a few counts of this clone. The chain uses TRBV6-5 and TRBJ2-1; 8 bases fit TRBD1. Germline trimming cut 2 bases from V and 6 bases from J; bases unmatched to any gene: 0. Germline-derived CDR1 and CDR2 are MNHEY and SVGAGI. This CDR3 contains 13 residues. CDR3 bases: TGTGCCAGCAGTTACGACAGGGGCAATGAGCAGTTCTTC. This codes for CASSYDRGNEQFF.